Listed here is a single TCR beta chain. Antigen unknown. Indicated treatment: oral pan-JAK inhibitor, 5-10 mg twice daily. The study team obtained lesional scalp punch biopsies and peripheral blood from alopecia areata patients. The CDR3 totals 14 residues. V was pared by 5 bases and J by 2 bases, with 12 bases between. In germline, CDR1 is KGHSH, CDR2 LQKENI. The authors extracted RNA and reverse transcribed it into cDNA as the sequencing template. The table came from immunoSEQ multiplex PCR; TCRdb's copy has only in-frame clones and leaves some out. The table lists around 12,000 clones, 68% of them singletons. The data derive from a study of CD8+ T cells in alopecia areata. Findings and caveats of the study: In scalp and blood during tofacitinib, many expanded lesional clones persisted. There were also resident alphabeta T cells of normal skin sequenced in scalp samples.

The sequence derives from a human donor with alopecia areata. V is TRBV18 and J is TRBJ1-2; D may be TRBD1 (5 bases). The starting material was skin, obtained at week 4, from a patient treated with tofacitinib. This chain's CDR3 is CASSTSRDNYGYTF. The CDR3 DNA reads TGTGCCAGCTCAACTTCACGGGACAACTATGGCTACACCTTC.